One sample yielded the 19 T cell receptor beta chains listed below, sequenced in a study of graft-versus-host responses after intestinal transplantation. Clones were read by immunoSEQ multiplex PCR, and TCRdb kept only the in-frame ones, dropping some. This table holds 15,000 or so clones, roughly 93% found once. Source: PBMCs, taken 950 to 1,300 days after intestinal transplantation. The receptors were gathered from a human patient who received an intestinal transplant, so some T cells may come from the graft donor.

The rearrangement links TRBV6-6 to TRBJ2-5, with D uncertain. The V gene lost 0 bases and the J gene lost 5 bases, with 4 bases spanning the gap. In germline, CDR1 is MNHNY, CDR2 SVGAGI (reference sequence). The CDR3 is 12 amino acids. The CDR3 nucleotides read TGTGCCAGCAGTTACTCTCCGGAGACCCAGTACTTC. It specifies CASSYSPETQYF.

The chain uses TRBV6-6 and TRBJ2-7; 7 nucleotides agree with TRBD2. CDR1 and CDR2 from the germline V gene are MNHNY and SVGAGI (reference sequence). The CDR3 spans 15 residues. V dropped 6 bases and J dropped 7; count of bases not matched to a gene: 15. In DNA form, the CDR3 reads TGTGCCAGCAGCCAGGGAGGGGCCACGGTGAGGGAGCAGTACTTC. Protein product: CASSQGGATVREQYF.

This clone was found a few times. V is TRBV5-6 and J is TRBJ2-3; 9 bases map to TRBD1. Germline V gene sequence: CDR1 SGHDT, CDR2 YYEEEE. The CDR3 sequence is 19 residues long. Losses at the gene ends were 4 bases for V and 0 bases for J; bases not matched to a gene: 15. In DNA, the CDR3 is TGTGCCAGCAGCCCCAGGTACAGGGGGCTCCTTTATAGCACAGATACGCAGTATTTT. This translates into CASSPRYRGLLYSTDTQYF.

The rearrangement links TRBV19 to TRBJ1-3, with TRBD1 identical over 8 bases. Germline V lookup: CDR1 LNHDA, CDR2 SQIVND (reference sequence). The V gene end was trimmed by 7 bases and the J gene end by 7 bases; junction bases not matched to a gene: 9. The length of the CDR3 is 14 residues. CDR3: CASTPPNRGNTIYF. CDR3 sequence (DNA): TGTGCCAGTACTCCCCCGAACAGGGGGAACACCATATATTTT.

V is TRBV6-6 and J is TRBJ2-7; D might be TRBD2 (6 bases). The germline V gene encodes CDR1 MNHNY and CDR2 SVGAGI (reference sequence). The CDR3 has 13 residues. V was clipped by 2 bases and J by 9 bases, with 14 bases between them. DNA of the CDR3: TGTGCCAGCAGTTACGACGGGAGCGGCGGGCAGTACTTC. It is translated as CASSYDGSGGQYF.

The chain is built from TRBV2 and TRBJ2-4, with 8 bases that match TRBD2. The CDR3 sequence is 15 residues long. Germline CDR1 SNHLY, CDR2 FYNNEI. Trimming removed 6 bases from V and 6 bases from J; junction bases left unmatched: 10. The CDR3 sequence is CASSDEAGASNIQYF. For the CDR3, the DNA is TGTGCCAGCAGCGACGAAGCGGGGGCCTCAAACATTCAGTACTTC.

The rearrangement links TRBV7-6 to TRBJ2-1, with 14 bases fitting TRBD2. Trimming cost V 5 bases and J 9 bases; bases outside gene matches: 9. This CDR3 contains 16 residues. Germline V gives CDR1 SGHVS, CDR2 FNYEAQ. This CDR3 is CASSLTSGGARGEQFF. CDR3 in DNA: TGTGCCAGCAGCCTGACTAGCGGGGGGGCGCGGGGTGAGCAGTTCTTC.

This sequence joins TRBV4-1 and TRBJ1-1, with 7 bases matching TRBD1. Looked up from germline, CDR1 is MGHRA and CDR2 is YSYEKL. There are 15 residues in the CDR3. The junction had 10 bases not matched to a gene; V was cut back by 5 bases and J by 4 bases. As DNA, the CDR3 is TGCGCCAGCAGCGCCCAACAGGGGTATCGCACTGAAGCTTTCTTT. It encodes CASSAQQGYRTEAFF.

The chain is built from TRBV6-5 and TRBJ1-2; D ambiguous. Per the germline V gene, CDR1 is MNHEY and CDR2 is SVGAGI. Trimming took 6 bases from V and 0 from J, leaving 11 bases between them. CDR3 length equals 14 residues. The CDR3 DNA reads as TGTGCCAGCAGCTCCCAAGGGACTAACTATGGCTACACCTTC. It translates to CASSSQGTNYGYTF.

The gene calls are TRBV2 and TRBJ1-4; D is possibly TRBD1 (6 bases). The germline V and J ends were trimmed by 6 bases and 0 bases, with 8 bases remaining between them. The CDR3 runs to 14 residues. Germline V gene data show CDR1 as SNHLY and CDR2 as FYNNEI. In nucleotides, the CDR3 is TGTGCCAGCAGGGACAGTTCAACTAATGAAAAACTGTTTTTT. Protein: CASRDSSTNEKLFF.

The V and J genes are TRBV18 and TRBJ1-1, with unresolved D. Germline CDR1 and CDR2: KGHSH and LQKENI. CDR3 size: 14 residues. The V gene lost 6 bases and the J gene lost 0 bases, with 11 bases spanning the gap. In DNA, the CDR3 is TGTGCCAGCTCGGTTAGACTAGTGAACACTGAAGCTTTCTTT. It specifies CASSVRLVNTEAFF.

This clone has only one observation. The junction departs from germline at one end; a sequencing error may be responsible. This sequence joins TRBV9 and TRBJ2-5, with a weak D call TRBD2 (6 bases). CDR1 and CDR2 (germline): SGDLS, YYNGEE. This CDR3 region has 15 residues. The CDR3 DNA sequence: TGTGCCAGCAGCGCGGGGACGGGGGAATCGTCCCCCCGCGACTTC. This translates into CASSAGTGESSPRDF.

The sample holds one count of this clone. The rearrangement links TRBV4-2 to TRBJ2-3; D possibly uses TRBD1 or TRBD2 (6 bases each). The germline V and J ends were trimmed by 1 base and 5 bases, with 19 bases remaining between them. The CDR3 extends over 17 amino acids. Germline CDR1 LGHNA, CDR2 YNFKEQ. The CDR3: CASSQVSPGAVGDTQYF. The CDR3 nucleotides read TGTGCCAGCAGCCAAGTATCTCCGGGGGCCGTAGGAGATACGCAGTATTTT.

CDR3 sequence (DNA): TGTGCCAGCAGCCCCATGGCGGTTACAGCCTACGAGCAGTACTTC. Translated: CASSPMAVTAYEQYF. The chain uses TRBV6-1 and TRBJ2-7; D is unresolved. The V end lost 6 bases, the J end lost 2 bases, and 17 bases lay between the germline ends. The CDR3 spans 15 residues. Germline values: CDR1 MNHNS, CDR2 SASEGT.

The gene calls are TRBV28 and TRBJ1-5, with 7 bases that match TRBD1. This CDR3 has 15 residues. V shed 9 bases and J 3 bases; nucleotides not matched to a gene: 11. Germline CDR1 is MDHEN and CDR2 is SYDVKM. The CDR3 is CASTDGTASNQPQHF. Written as DNA, the CDR3 is TGTGCCAGTACTGATGGGACAGCCTCCAATCAGCCCCAGCATTTT.

This clone was recorded a few times. CDR3 protein: CASSQEGLGQGAYGYTF. CDR3 nucleotide sequence: TGCGCCAGCAGCCAAGAGGGCCTCGGACAGGGCGCCTATGGCTACACCTTC. The rearrangement uses TRBV4-1 and TRBJ1-2; 8 bases line up with TRBD1. The CDR3 has 17 amino acids. In germline, CDR1 is MGHRA, CDR2 YSYEKL. The V and J ends lost 0 bases and 4 bases, in that order; junction bases with no gene match: 10.

The chain has TRBV6-1 and TRBJ2-7; possibly TRBD1 for D (5 bases). The CDR3 has 15 residues. From germline, CDR1 is MNHNS and CDR2 SASEGT. V gave up 7 bases and J gave up 3 bases, with 19 bases separating them. Written as DNA, the CDR3 is TGTGCCAGCACCCTGGGGCAGGGATGGGTCTACGAGCAGTACTTC. The encoded protein is CASTLGQGWVYEQYF.

This chain connects TRBV4-1 to TRBJ2-7, with unresolved D. The CDR3 totals 15 residues. Germline-derived CDR1 and CDR2 are MGHRA and YSYEKL. The ends were cut back, 1 base at V and 2 bases at J, with 12 bases in the middle. The CDR3 loop reads CASSQGPAETYEQYF. The DNA of the CDR3 is TGCGCCAGCAGCCAAGGTCCGGCAGAGACCTACGAGCAGTACTTC.

The chain joins TRBV9 to TRBJ2-1; 8 positions agree with TRBD1. CDR1 is SGDLS, CDR2 YYNGEE, per germline. The CDR3 extends over 15 amino acids. V was pared by 3 bases and J by 6 bases, with 8 bases of the junction left unmatched. CDR3: CASSADRGAVNEQFF. CDR3 DNA sequence: TGTGCCAGCAGCGCTGACAGGGGAGCAGTCAATGAGCAGTTCTTC.